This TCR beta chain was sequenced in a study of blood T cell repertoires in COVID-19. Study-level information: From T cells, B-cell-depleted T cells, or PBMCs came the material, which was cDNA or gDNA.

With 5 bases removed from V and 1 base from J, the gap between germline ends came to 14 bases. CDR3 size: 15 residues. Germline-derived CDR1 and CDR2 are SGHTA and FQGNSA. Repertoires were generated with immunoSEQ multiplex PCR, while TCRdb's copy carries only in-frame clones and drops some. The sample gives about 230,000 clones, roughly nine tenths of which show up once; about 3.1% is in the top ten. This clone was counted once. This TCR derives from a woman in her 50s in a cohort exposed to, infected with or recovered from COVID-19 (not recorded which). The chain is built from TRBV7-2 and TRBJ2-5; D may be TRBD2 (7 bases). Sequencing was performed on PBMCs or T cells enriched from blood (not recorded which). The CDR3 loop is CASSQRAGAQETQYF. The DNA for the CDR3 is TGTGCCAGCAGCCAAAGGGCGGGGGCCCAAGAGACCCAGTACTTC.